The 12 T cell receptor beta chains below come from one sample, sequenced in a study of shared T cell receptors in the human thymus. The data were produced by immunoSEQ multiplex PCR, yet TCRdb's version contains in-frame clones alone and is incomplete. In the table there are a few hundred thousand clones, roughly 94% of which are singletons. What was sequenced was thymocytes. These receptors were collected from a human donor.

The chain employs TRBV5-1 and TRBJ2-1; D not certain. This CDR3 is built from 15 residues. The germline gives CDR1 SGHRS, CDR2 YFSETQ. V lost 6 bases and J 0 bases, leaving 13 bases between the germline ends. CDR3 region: CASNLGRGSYNEQFF. The CDR3 DNA follows: TGCGCCAGCAACCTAGGAAGAGGCTCCTACAATGAGCAGTTCTTC.

The chain uses TRBV4-1 and TRBJ2-5; 12 bases agree with TRBD1. The CDR3 contains 17 residues. Germline-derived CDR1 and CDR2 are MGHRA and YSYEKL. Unmatched junction bases numbered 13, after V lost 4 bases and J lost 7 bases. CDR3 DNA: TGCGCCAGCAGCCTAACCCCAGGGGACAGGGGGCTTGGGACCCAGTACTTC. Protein: CASSLTPGDRGLGTQYF.

V and J are TRBV28 and TRBJ2-3, with TRBD2 matching 14 bases. V lost 4 bases to trimming and J lost 3 bases; unmatched junction nucleotides: 12. Looked up from germline, CDR1 is MDHEN and CDR2 is SYDVKM. The CDR3 is made up of 19 amino acids. CDR3: CASSSTHSGLAGVTDTQYF. Written as DNA, the CDR3 is TGTGCCAGCAGTTCCACCCACTCGGGACTAGCGGGAGTAACAGATACGCAGTATTTT.

V gene TRBV29-1 combines with J gene TRBJ1-5; TRBD1 is a possible D gene (5 bases). The germline CDR1 and CDR2 sequences are SQVTM and ANQGSEA. The CDR3 covers 13 residues. V was clipped by 4 bases and J by 6 bases, with 13 bases between them. The CDR3 DNA is TGCAGCGTTGGGTTGGGGGTAGGTCAGCCCCAGCATTTT. Amino acids: CSVGLGVGQPQHF. The whole variable domain, filled in from reference TRBV29-1 and TRBJ1-5, reads SAVISQKPSRDICQRGTSLTIQCQVDSQVTMMFWYRQQPGQSLTLIATANQGSEATYESGFVIDKFPISRPNLTFSTLTVSNMSPEDSSIYLCSVGLGVGQPQHFGDGTRLSIL.

This chain uses TRBV19 with TRBJ1-4; 9 nucleotides agree with TRBD1. This CDR3 has 17 amino acids. CDR1 and CDR2 (germline): LNHDA, SQIVND (reference sequence). V trimming: 5 bases; J trimming: 0 bases; junction bases outside the gene matches: 7. The CDR3 loop reads CASSLSGQGSTNEKLFF. The CDR3 nucleotides are TGTGCCAGTAGTTTATCGGGACAGGGCTCAACTAATGAAAAACTGTTTTTT. Full variable domain (remainder filled in from reference TRBV19 and TRBJ1-4): DGGITQSPKYLFRKEGQNVTLSCEQNLNHDAMYWYRQDPGQGLRLIYYSQIVNDFQKGDIAEGYSVSREKKESFPLTVTSAQKNPTAFYLCASSLSGQGSTNEKLFFGSGTQLSVL.

The chain has TRBV19 and TRBJ1-1; 7 bases are shared with TRBD1. The germline V gene has CDR1 LNHDA and CDR2 SQIVND (reference sequence). CDR3 size: 18 residues. V lost 7 bases and J lost 5; bases outside the gene matches: 22. For the CDR3, the DNA is TGTGCCAGTACCCCGACGTTAGACAGGGAGACCAGAGGTACTGAAGCTTTCTTT. This codes for CASTPTLDRETRGTEAFF.

This chain uses TRBV7-9 with TRBJ1-1; D is ambiguous. The CDR3 has 16 amino acids. V was trimmed by 5 bases and J by 3 bases, leaving 19 bases between them. Germline V lookup: CDR1 SEHNR, CDR2 FQNEAQ (reference sequence). In nucleotides, the CDR3 is TGTGCCAGCAGCAACCGGGGTGGGGAAAGGGACACTGAAGCTTTCTTT. Amino acids: CASSNRGGERDTEAFF.

This clone was observed a handful of times. CDR3 bases: TGTGCCAGCACTAACTGGAGTGGGGATTGTGGCAATCAGCCCCAGCATTTT. Translation: CASTNWSGDCGNQPQHF. The V and J genes are TRBV28 and TRBJ1-5; D not certain. The germline V and J ends were trimmed by 7 bases and 2 bases, with 21 bases remaining between them. The germline V gene encodes CDR1 MDHEN and CDR2 SYDVKM. This CDR3 region has 17 residues. Complete variable domain (other parts from reference TRBV28 and TRBJ1-5): DVKVTQSSRYLVKRTGEKVFLECVQDMDHENMFWYRQDPGLGLRLIYFSYDVKMKEKGDIPEGYSVSREKKERFSLILESASTNQTSMYLCASTNWSGDCGNQPQHFGDGTRLSIL.

The chain combines TRBV7-6 with TRBJ2-1; no definite D call. Germline loops: CDR1 SGHVS, CDR2 FNYEAQ. The CDR3 extends over 13 amino acids. Trimming stripped 0 bases from V and 7 bases from J, with 7 bases between. CDR3 in DNA: TGTGCCAGCAGCTTAGCCCCTCTGAATGAGCAGTTCTTC. It specifies CASSLAPLNEQFF.

V usage is TRBV14 and J usage is TRBJ2-1; a weak D match, TRBD2 (6 bases). V was shortened by 1 base and J by 0 bases, with 10 bases between the two germline ends. CDR3 length equals 16 residues. Germline loops: CDR1 SGHDN, CDR2 FVKESK. CDR3 in DNA: TGTGCCAGCAGCCAAGGACGGGGGAGCTCCTACAATGAGCAGTTCTTC. It encodes CASSQGRGSSYNEQFF.

The gene calls are TRBV27 and TRBJ2-1; 10 bases map to TRBD1. This CDR3 is 18 amino acids long. V shed 3 bases and J 5 bases; nucleotides not matched to a gene: 13. Germline lookup yields CDR1 MNHEY and CDR2 SMNVEV (reference sequence). The CDR3 reads CASSFPGTGALGDNEQFF. The DNA for the CDR3 is TGTGCCAGCAGTTTTCCCGGGACAGGGGCTCTCGGTGACAATGAGCAGTTCTTC.

The chain carries TRBV29-1 and TRBJ2-5; D may be TRBD1 (5 bases). Germline V gene lookup returns CDR1 SQVTM and CDR2 ANQGSEA. CDR3 size: 11 residues. V was pared by 7 bases and J by 0 bases, with 6 bases between. CDR3 sequence (DNA): TGCAGCGCGACAGACCAAGAGACCCAGTACTTC. Its translation is CSATDQETQYF.